Below are 32 T cell receptor beta chains sequenced from a single sample in a study of human T cells and chemical hapten exposure. Time point given: pre-sensitization, week 0. The treatment was: therapeutic diphenylcyclopropenone sensitization with weekly scalp DPC. Via MiXCR, TCRdb re-called the RACE reads, giving one row per CDR3 protein. The sample lists 150,000 to 200,000 distinct CDR3 sequences, 30% occurring once. The sequences come from whole blood, collected in connection with sensitization to the hapten diphenylcyclopropenone (DPC). The receptors shown here come from a woman in her thirties with alopecia areata. Some clones in this sample may be carry-over from other donors' samples.

This clonotype came up many times. V gene TRBV7-9 combines with J gene TRBJ2-3; D gene ambiguous. This CDR3 contains 13 residues. Looked up from germline, CDR1 is SEHNR and CDR2 is FQNEAQ (reference sequence). The germline V and J ends were trimmed by 1 base and 1 base, with 3 bases remaining between them. The CDR3 coding sequence is TGTGCCAGCAGCTTAGTGCGCACAGATACGCAGTATTTT. Translated, it gives CASSLVRTDTQYF.

V and J are TRBV4-2 and TRBJ2-7, with 11 bases aligning to TRBD2. The CDR3 sequence is 18 residues long. V lost 4 bases, J lost 6 bases, and 17 bases stayed unmatched. Germline V gene data show CDR1 as LGHNA and CDR2 as YNFKEQ. CDR3 in amino acids: CASSLSQRLLTSGSEQYF. The CDR3 nucleotides read TGTGCCAGCAGCCTAAGTCAGCGGTTACTAACTAGCGGGAGCGAGCAGTACTTC.

The CDR3: CSASDTSGVYNEQFF. The CDR3 DNA reads TGCAGTGCTAGTGATACTAGCGGGGTTTACAATGAGCAGTTCTTC. The chain employs TRBV20-1 and TRBJ2-1; 10 bases line up with TRBD2. The V segment lost 3 bases and the J segment 4 bases; nucleotides outside the gene matches: 6. The CDR3 length is 15 residues. From germline, CDR1 is DFQATT and CDR2 SNEGSKA (reference sequence).

This rearrangement joins TRBV11-2 to TRBJ2-5, with no clear D. CDR1 is SGHAT, CDR2 FQNNGV, per germline. Trimming stripped 0 bases from V and 3 bases from J, with 2 bases between. The CDR3 has 12 residues. The CDR3 region has the DNA TGTGCCAGCAGCTTAGAAGAAGAGACCCAGTACTTC. Translation: CASSLEEETQYF.

This clonotype was detected only a few times. This chain connects TRBV7-3 to TRBJ2-1; TRBD2 aligns across 8 bases. The CDR3 length is 15 residues. Germline loops: CDR1 SGHTA, CDR2 FQGTGA. With V trimmed by 2 bases and J by 4 bases, 4 bases remained unmatched. The CDR3 sequence is CASSLAGGFYNEQFF. In nucleotides, the CDR3 is TGTGCCAGCAGCTTAGCGGGGGGCTTTTACAATGAGCAGTTCTTC.

The chain carries TRBV28 and TRBJ2-1, with 7 bases matching TRBD1. With 6 bases clipped from V and 6 bases from J, the junction kept 8 bases outside the gene matches. The CDR3 has 14 amino acids. Germline lookup yields CDR1 MDHEN and CDR2 SYDVKM. DNA for the CDR3: TGTGCCAGCAGCCCCGACAGGGTGGTCAATGAGCAGTTCTTC. Its translation is CASSPDRVVNEQFF.

The chain joins TRBV20-1 to TRBJ2-4; 7 bases are shared with TRBD2. CDR3 length: 15 residues. Germline V gene data show CDR1 as DFQATT and CDR2 as SNEGSKA (reference sequence). V lost 2 bases and J lost 6; bases outside the gene matches: 10. Here the CDR3 reads CSARNARELGNIQYF. CDR3 DNA sequence: TGCAGTGCTAGAAACGCGCGGGAGCTTGGAAACATTCAGTACTTC.

This clonotype was detected only a few times. The gene calls are TRBV20-1 and TRBJ1-3; D is uncertain. The germline V gene encodes CDR1 DFQATT and CDR2 SNEGSKA (reference sequence). The CDR3 spans 11 residues. CDR3 DNA sequence: TGCATGTTCCTCACTGGAAACACCATATATTTT. Residues: CMFLTGNTIYF.

The chain employs TRBV2 and TRBJ1-3, with D maybe TRBD1 (6 bases). Trimming shortened V by 9 bases and J by 0 bases, and 12 bases separated the two germline ends. The CDR3 extends over 14 amino acids. The germline V gene encodes CDR1 SNHLY and CDR2 FYNNEI. This chain's CDR3 is CASFRTASGNTIYF. The CDR3 DNA reads as TGTGCCAGTTTCAGGACAGCCTCTGGAAACACCATATATTTT.

J is TRBJ1-1 and V is TRBV4-1; D gene ambiguous. The germline V gene has CDR1 MGHRA and CDR2 YSYEKL. This CDR3 has 14 residues. Trimming took off 0 bases at V and 5 bases at J, with 10 bases between the two ends. CDR3: CASSQEGLWTEAFF. CDR3 nucleotides: TGCGCCAGCAGCCAAGAAGGGCTATGGACTGAAGCTTTCTTT.

The V call is TRBV4-1, the J call TRBJ2-7, with 7 bases aligning to TRBD2. The CDR3 is made up of 16 amino acids. Trimming cost V 1 base and J 2 bases; bases outside gene matches: 8. Germline V CDR1 and CDR2: MGHRA, YSYEKL. As DNA, the CDR3 is TGCGCCAGCAGCCAAGGTCTAGCGGAGCGCGCCTACGAGCAGTACTTC. It codes for CASSQGLAERAYEQYF.

V gene TRBV4-1 combines with J gene TRBJ2-2; TRBD2 agrees at 9 bases. The CDR3 is 16 amino acids. J gave up 4 bases and V 1 base, and 4 bases lay outside the gene matches. Germline-derived CDR1 and CDR2 are MGHRA and YSYEKL. Written as DNA, the CDR3 is TGCGCCAGCAGCCAAGTTCTAGCGGGACCCACCGGGGAGCTGTTTTTT. Protein product: CASSQVLAGPTGELFF.

This chain joins TRBV30 and TRBJ1-1; D remains unclear. The CDR3 consists of 13 residues. In germline, CDR1 is GTSNPN, CDR2 SVGIG (reference sequence). V dropped 1 base and J dropped 13 bases, with 19 bases sitting between them. The CDR3 DNA is TGTGCCTGGAGTGGGGGTCTCCAACAGCGGGTTTTCTTT. It is translated as CAWSGGLQQRVFF.

The J gene is TRBJ2-5, the V gene TRBV9, with TRBD2 identical over 8 bases. The V and J ends lost 4 bases and 1 base, in that order; junction bases with no gene match: 9. Germline-derived CDR1 and CDR2 are SGDLS and YYNGEE. The CDR3 has 16 residues. CDR3 bases: TGTGCCAGCAGCCCGGGGACTAGAGGCGGCCAAGAGACCCAGTACTTC. Translation: CASSPGTRGGQETQYF.

This clonotype was counted only a few times. The chain carries TRBV7-2 and TRBJ1-2; 9 nucleotides line up with TRBD1. The germline CDR1 and CDR2 sequences are SGHTA and FQGNSA. The J segment lost 12 bases and the V segment lost 1 base, leaving 9 bases of the junction unmatched. CDR3 length equals 14 residues. The CDR3 region is CASSLGRRGQGHTF. The DNA of the CDR3 is TGTGCCAGCAGCTTAGGTCGCCGGGGACAGGGCCACACCTTC. Complete variable domain (other parts from reference TRBV7-2 and TRBJ1-2): GAGVSQSPSNKVTEKGKDVELRCDPISGHTALYWYRQSLGQGLEFLIYFQGNSAPDKSGLPSDRFSAERTGGSVSTLTIQRTQQEDSAVYLCASSLGRRGQGHTFGSGTRLTVV.

The chain joins TRBV7-2 to TRBJ1-2; 7 bases are shared with TRBD1. Germline loops: CDR1 SGHTA, CDR2 FQGNSA. The CDR3 has 13 residues. V was pared by 5 bases and J by 6 bases, with 6 bases of the junction left unmatched. The CDR3 DNA is TGTGCCAGCAGCAGAGACAGGGTGGATGGCTACACCTTC. Protein sequence: CASSRDRVDGYTF.

V usage is TRBV4-1 and J usage is TRBJ1-2, with no clear D. Germline-derived CDR1 and CDR2 are MGHRA and YSYEKL. Deletions cut 1 base from V and 2 bases from J, with 11 bases between. This CDR3 comprises 15 residues. CDR3 in DNA: TGCGCCAGCAGCCAAGTAGAGGGTACGAACTATGGCTACACCTTC. Translation gives CASSQVEGTNYGYTF.

This clonotype was seen more than once but under ten times. The chain is built from TRBV7-8 and TRBJ1-6; D not certain. Trimming cost V 3 bases and J 10 bases, with 10 bases left between them. The CDR3 sequence is 13 residues long. The germline V gene has CDR1 SGHVS and CDR2 FQNEAQ. The CDR3 reads CASSFDLGSPLHF. In nucleotides, the CDR3 is TGTGCCAGCAGCTTCGACTTAGGATCACCCCTCCACTTT.

This clonotype was detected many times. V and J are TRBV28 and TRBJ2-2; 7 nucleotides align to TRBD1. Losses at the gene ends were 1 base for V and 6 bases for J; bases not matched to a gene: 5. This CDR3 region has 15 residues. Looked up from germline, CDR1 is MDHEN and CDR2 is SYDVKM. In nucleotides, the CDR3 is TGTGCCAGCAGTTTATCCATGCAGGGGGCCGGGGAGCTGTTTTTT. Protein: CASSLSMQGAGELFF.

This clonotype was found many times. J is TRBJ1-5 and V is TRBV20-1; 8 nucleotides align to TRBD1. Trimming cost V 6 bases and J 0 bases; bases outside gene matches: 4. The CDR3 covers 14 residues. Germline V lookup: CDR1 DFQATT, CDR2 SNEGSKA (reference sequence). CDR3 in DNA: TGCAGTGCGAGGACAGGGCTTAGCAATCAGCCCCAGCATTTT. As protein: CSARTGLSNQPQHF.

This clonotype appeared a few times. The chain combines TRBV29-1 with TRBJ1-1, with a tentative D call TRBD1 (5 bases). Looked up from germline, CDR1 is SQVTM and CDR2 is ANQGSEA. The CDR3 loop spans 11 amino acids. V lost 4 bases and J lost 8, with 11 bases in between. The chain's CDR3 is CSVGDSAEAFF. CDR3 DNA: TGCAGCGTTGGTGACAGCGCGGAAGCTTTCTTT.

CDR3 loop: CSVSGAGQGLGEQYF. The DNA of the CDR3 is TGCAGCGTCTCCGGGGCGGGACAGGGGTTGGGCGAGCAGTACTTC. This rearrangement joins TRBV29-1 to TRBJ2-7, with TRBD1 matching over 10 bases. This CDR3 is built from 15 residues. Germline CDR1 is SQVTM and CDR2 is ANQGSEA. V lost 6 bases to trimming and J lost 6 bases; unmatched junction nucleotides: 14.

This clonotype was recorded a few times. The rearrangement uses TRBV6-2 or TRBV6-3 and TRBJ1-1; D might be TRBD1 (6 bases). The CDR3 is 14 residues long. Germline CDR1 reads MNHEY; CDR2 reads SVGEGT. V was trimmed by 6 bases and J by 9 bases, leaving 20 bases between them. As DNA, the CDR3 is TGTGCCAGCAGCCCTCCAGGGGAGGGGGTGAAAGCTTTCTTT. Its protein product is CASSPPGEGVKAFF.

This clonotype was found a few times. The chain has TRBV4-2 and TRBJ2-2; D is ambiguous. CDR1 and CDR2 from the germline V gene are LGHNA and YNFKEQ. This CDR3 contains 15 residues. The germline V and J ends were trimmed by 0 bases and 1 base, with 6 bases remaining between them. The CDR3 here is CASSQDYRNTGELFF. Written as DNA, the CDR3 is TGTGCCAGCAGCCAAGATTACAGGAACACCGGGGAGCTGTTTTTT.

This clonotype was counted between two and nine times. CDR3 sequence (DNA): TGCAGCGTTGGGGCGGGTCCCTACACTGAAGCTTTCTTT. This gives the protein CSVGAGPYTEAFF. This chain links TRBV29-1 with TRBJ1-1; no reliable D call. Germline loops: CDR1 SQVTM, CDR2 ANQGSEA. The CDR3 totals 13 residues. Trimming left V 4 bases short and J 3 bases short, with 12 bases between.

The V and J genes are TRBV4-2 and TRBJ1-2; 9 bases line up with TRBD1. Germline V CDR1 and CDR2: LGHNA, YNFKEQ. The V gene end was trimmed by 0 bases and the J gene end by 0 bases; junction bases not matched to a gene: 8. CDR3 size: 18 residues. CDR3 in DNA: TGTGCCAGCAGCCAAGATCAGGGACAGGGTATTCCTAACTATGGCTACACCTTC. Its protein product is CASSQDQGQGIPNYGYTF.

This clonotype has a handful of counts. This sequence joins TRBV20-1 and TRBJ2-7, with D perhaps given as TRBD1 or TRBD2 (5 bases each). The CDR3 is made up of 13 amino acids. Germline V CDR1 and CDR2: DFQATT, SNEGSKA (reference sequence). Trimming stripped 5 bases from V and 3 bases from J, with 14 bases between. This chain's CDR3 is CSADGDDNYEQYF. In nucleotides, the CDR3 is TGCAGTGCTGATGGGGACGACAACTACGAGCAGTACTTC.

This clonotype has more than one count but fewer than ten. The V gene is TRBV29-1, the J gene TRBJ1-2; 7 nucleotides align to TRBD1. This CDR3 has 14 residues. Trimming at V came to 4 bases and at J to 4 bases, leaving 9 bases not matched to a gene. The germline V gene encodes CDR1 SQVTM and CDR2 ANQGSEA. CDR3 loop: CSVGAGGEVYGYTF. The CDR3 nucleotides read TGCAGCGTTGGTGCAGGGGGTGAGGTCTATGGCTACACCTTC.

This clonotype was recorded once. The chain employs TRBV5-1 and TRBJ1-1; the match to TRBD1 covers 7 bases. The CDR3 runs to 17 residues. Germline V gene lookup returns CDR1 SGHRS and CDR2 YFSETQ. With V trimmed by 1 base and J by 5 bases, 14 bases remained unmatched. CDR3 sequence reads: CASSLSWNLEQGTEAFF. The CDR3 bases are TGCGCCAGCAGCTTGAGTTGGAACCTAGAACAGGGGACTGAAGCTTTCTTT. Variable domain in full (rest from reference TRBV5-1 and TRBJ1-1): KAGVTQTPRYLIKTRGQQVTLSCSPISGHRSVSWYQQTPGQGLQFLFEYFSETQRNKGNFPGRFSGRQFSNSRSEMNVSTLELGDSALYLCASSLSWNLEQGTEAFFGQGTRLTVV.

The genes are TRBV5-1 and TRBJ2-1, with 8 bases lining up with TRBD1. Germline trimming cut 4 bases from V and 4 bases from J; bases unmatched to any gene: 7. The CDR3 is 15 amino acids. The germline gives CDR1 SGHRS, CDR2 YFSETQ. The CDR3 sequence: CASSLDRGWYNEQFF. The CDR3 coding sequence is TGCGCCAGCAGCCTTGACAGGGGATGGTACAATGAGCAGTTCTTC.

The chain carries TRBV5-1 and TRBJ2-2, with a tentative D call TRBD2 (5 bases). The CDR3 has 14 residues. CDR1 and CDR2 from the germline V gene are SGHRS and YFSETQ. Trimming stripped 3 bases from V and 7 bases from J, with 13 bases between. The CDR3 DNA sequence: TGCGCCAGCAGCTCCGTCCATGAGGGCGGGGAGCTGTTTTTT. As protein: CASSSVHEGGELFF.

V and J are TRBV20-1 and TRBJ1-2; D call uncertain. The CDR3 loop spans 14 amino acids. Germline CDR1 and CDR2: DFQATT and SNEGSKA (reference sequence). With 0 bases removed from V and 5 bases from J, the gap between germline ends came to 13 bases. CDR3 DNA: TGCAGTGCTAGAGATGGGTCCAGAACTTATGGCTACACCTTC. Translated, it gives CSARDGSRTYGYTF.